One TCR beta chain is described in this entry. It lacks a known antigen. Per-nucleotide qualities are absent, and no much larger clonotype sits a single base away. The source of the sample is a study of T cells after posttransplantation cyclophosphamide (dated by TCRdb to about 2016). Broadly, across the study: Using TRB sequencing, the study followed how the T cell repertoire rebuilt after myeloablative bone marrow transplantation with posttransplantation cyclophosphamide given as GVHD prophylaxis. Antigen receptor sequencing was done on samples from around 32 PTCy-treated patients and from more than 15 related bone marrow donors of those patients. Blood from every one of the roughly 30 PTCy patients who had 1-year posttransplant specimens underwent TRB sequencing. In 3 patients, TRB sequencing was also performed on up to 3 more blood samples taken 2 to 5.2 years after transplant, and in a handful of patients, pretransplant blood was also TRB-sequenced. Because TRA and TRB clonality were tightly correlated in fewer than ten samples, subsequent TCR analyses were focused on TRB only. Public TRB sequences were compared against a database of over 3,500 sequences linked to responses to pathogens, tumor antigens, self-antigens and alloantigens. Here is what the overall study found, with its caveats: Donor-recipient similarity was low at 1-2 months but increased during the first year, and donor CD8+ memory clones often dominated later blood repertoires. The TRB repertoires of T cells infiltrating skin or GI tract showed only limited overlap with the TRB repertoires of T cells in blood. Across the approximately 48 patients, TRB clonality was highly associated with recipient CMV seropositivity and CMV reactivation, and diversity with PTCy was similar to that in the CNI/methotrexate controls.

The PTCy-treated patients were enrolled in a prospective multi-institutional clinical trial. Peripheral blood and bone marrow mononuclear cells were isolated by Ficoll-Hypaque density centrifugation and cryopreserved. CDR1 and CDR2, per the germline V gene, are SGDLS and YYNGEE. The CDR3 goes from the cysteine to the phenylalanine over 15 residues. The DNA shown is the 45-base CDR3, in frame from base 1. Trimmed from V: 4 bases; trimmed from J: 5 bases; junction bases lacking a gene match: 9. Genomic DNA was used for TRB sequencing, which was performed with the immunoSEQ assay at survey resolution or with the hsTCRB kit. The original pipeline was this. The immunoSEQ software handled the initial read processing, while the LymphoSeq R package was used for the repertoire analyses. For each TRB dataset, clonality was calculated as 1 minus normalized Shannon entropy, and the Gini coefficient was computed as well. To infer phenotypes in unsorted samples, TRB sequences from sorted subsets of the recipient or donor were mapped onto unsorted samples from the same recipient. TCRdb stores this immuneACCESS table with in-frame sequences only. Part of the clones is absent; in the studies checked, under half of the shortfall reflects unresolved V genes, and no reason is known for the rest. From that table come the V and J calls and clone size; the DNA was used to work out D and trimming. For this sample there are some 52,000 clones; more than 70% appear just once. Around 2.8% of the sample is taken by the ten largest.

The chain is encoded by TRBV9 joined to TRBJ2-5, with 9 central nucleotides matching TRBD1. The TCR originated in a man aged 25-40 years with a blood cancer, CMV-positive, and with a related stem cell donor. The specimen was PBMCs. Here the CDR3 is given as CASSPRQGGPETQYF. The nucleotides are TGTGCCAGCAGCCCACGACAGGGGGGACCTGAGACCCAGTACTTC.